These 21 T cell receptor beta chains were all obtained from the same sample, sequenced in a study of cytomegalovirus exposure and HLA in healthy donors. The PCR used 60 Vbeta and 13 Jbeta primers. The assay was immunoSEQ multiplex PCR, and TCRdb's table has in-frame clones only and misses some. The repertoire holds fewer than 200,000 clones, with roughly 80% as singletons. Input material: PBMCs. These receptors came from a woman in her twenties or thirties in good health and CMV-seropositive.

The gene calls are TRBV18 and TRBJ1-6; no definite D call. Germline CDR1 reads KGHSH; CDR2 reads LQKENI. The CDR3 spans 16 residues. V was cut by 3 bases and J by 4 bases, with 13 bases left in between. The CDR3 protein is CASSPRAGPYNSPLHF. The CDR3 nucleotides are TGTGCCAGCTCACCCCGCGCAGGTCCATATAATTCACCCCTCCACTTT.

The CDR3 here is CASSPTENYEQYF. The CDR3 coding sequence is TGTGCCAGCTCACCGACAGAGAACTACGAGCAGTACTTC. This sequence joins TRBV18 and TRBJ2-7, with D possibly being TRBD1 (5 bases). Germline loops: CDR1 KGHSH, CDR2 LQKENI. Trimming pared 3 bases from V and 3 bases from J, leaving 9 bases between. The CDR3 spans 13 residues.

The CDR3 DNA follows: TGTGCCAGCAGTTTCGGTGAGGGATTTGAGCAGTTCTTC. It specifies CASSFGEGFEQFF. V and J are TRBV28 and TRBJ2-1, with D maybe TRBD2 (5 bases). V lost 3 bases to trimming and J lost 9 bases, with 12 bases between them. There are 13 residues in the CDR3. Germline CDR1 is MDHEN and CDR2 is SYDVKM. The full variable domain, with the rest looked up from reference TRBV28 and TRBJ2-1, is DVKVTQSSRYLVKRTGEKVFLECVQDMDHENMFWYRQDPGLGLRLIYFSYDVKMKEKGDIPEGYSVSREKKERFSLILESASTNQTSMYLCASSFGEGFEQFFGPGTRLTVL.

The V call is TRBV25-1, the J call TRBJ1-2; no firm D call. Germline V gene lookup returns CDR1 MGHDK and CDR2 SYGVNS. Deletions cut 1 base from V and 2 bases from J, with 5 bases between. The CDR3 is 13 residues long. In DNA, the CDR3 is TGTGCCAGCAGTGAATCGAGGAACTATGGCTACACCTTC. Translation: CASSESRNYGYTF.

The chain joins TRBV6-1 to TRBJ1-2, with D perhaps matching TRBD1 (5 bases). V was pared by 5 bases and J by 4 bases, with 17 bases between. In germline, CDR1 is MNHNS, CDR2 SASEGT. CDR3 length: 15 residues. CDR3 nucleotides: TGTGCCAGCAGTACCTCAGCGGGGGTGCTCTATGGCTACACCTTC. It specifies CASSTSAGVLYGYTF.

J is TRBJ2-3 and V is TRBV10-3; 7 positions match TRBD1. The V segment lost 3 bases and the J segment 1 base; nucleotides outside the gene matches: 19. CDR3 length equals 20 residues. CDR1 ENHRY and CDR2 SYGVKD come from the germline V gene. The CDR3 here is CAISDKGGAGSRARTDTQYF. CDR3 DNA sequence: TGTGCCATCAGTGATAAAGGGGGCGCTGGGAGTAGGGCCCGCACAGATACGCAGTATTTT.

The rearrangement uses TRBV30 and TRBJ1-2; no definite D call. The CDR3 sequence is 12 residues long. From germline, CDR1 is GTSNPN and CDR2 SVGIG (reference sequence). V lost 0 bases and J 8 bases, leaving 10 bases between the germline ends. The CDR3 DNA follows: TGTGCCTGGAGTGTTTCGAGGGAGGGCTACACCTTC. It is translated as CAWSVSREGYTF.

The CDR3 loop is CASSQALGQSKNIQYF. For the CDR3, the DNA is TGTGCCAGCTCACAGGCTTTGGGGCAGAGCAAAAACATTCAGTACTTC. The chain has TRBV18 and TRBJ2-4; possible D gene TRBD1, 5 bases. Germline loops: CDR1 KGHSH, CDR2 LQKENI. Trimming took off 4 bases at V and 3 bases at J, with 16 bases between the two ends. The CDR3 contains 16 residues.

The rearrangement uses TRBV10-3 and TRBJ2-7; 7 nucleotides align to TRBD1. The CDR3 is 14 amino acids. The trim removed 9 bases at V and 2 bases at J, leaving 10 bases unmatched. CDR1 and CDR2 from the germline V gene are ENHRY and SYGVKD. CDR3 in DNA: TGTGCCATATTGCGCGACAGGGACCCCTACGAGCAGTACTTC. Translated: CAILRDRDPYEQYF.

The chain couples TRBV6-1 to TRBJ1-3; D unclear. There are 15 residues in the CDR3. Germline assignment: CDR1 MNHNS and CDR2 SASEGT. Between the trimmed V and J ends, which lost 1 base and 4 bases, there was a span of 11 bases. CDR3 in amino acids: CASSEVGGSGNTIYF. Here the CDR3 DNA reads TGTGCCAGCAGTGAAGTGGGAGGATCAGGAAACACCATATATTTT.

In this sample, this clone turned up many times. The gene calls are TRBV4-3 and TRBJ1-6, with TRBD1 identical over 9 bases. Germline V gene sequence: CDR1 LGHNA, CDR2 YSLEER. V was pared by 3 bases and J by 7 bases, with 4 bases of the junction left unmatched. The CDR3 is made up of 15 amino acids. The CDR3 reads CASSHDRGRNSPLHF. CDR3 nucleotides: TGCGCCAGCAGCCATGACAGGGGGAGGAATTCACCCCTCCACTTT.

The rearrangement uses TRBV2 and TRBJ2-1; the match to TRBD1 covers 10 bases. This CDR3 region has 17 residues. Losses at the gene ends were 6 bases for V and 3 bases for J; bases not matched to a gene: 11. Germline V gene data show CDR1 as SNHLY and CDR2 as FYNNEI. CDR3: CASSRRAGDRGYNEQFF. The CDR3 bases are TGTGCCAGCAGCCGTCGAGCCGGGGACAGGGGCTACAATGAGCAGTTCTTC.

DNA of the CDR3: TGCGCCAGCAGCTCTCCTCCGCGTCGTCTCTACGAGCAGTACTTC. The encoded protein is CASSSPPRRLYEQYF. This sequence joins TRBV5-1 and TRBJ2-7; unclear D gene. The germline CDR1 and CDR2 sequences are SGHRS and YFSETQ. V was shortened by 3 bases and J by 3 bases, with 16 bases between the two germline ends. CDR3 length: 15 amino acids.

The sample holds a few counts of this clone. The V gene is TRBV28, the J gene TRBJ2-1; D is perhaps TRBD2 (6 bases). CDR1 is MDHEN, CDR2 SYDVKM, per germline. The length of the CDR3 is 14 residues. V lost 3 bases and J 9 bases, leaving 15 bases between the germline ends. The CDR3 DNA reads as TGTGCCAGCAGTTTCGGGGGAGTAACCTCTGAGCAGTTCTTC. This gives the protein CASSFGGVTSEQFF.

The chain employs TRBV29-1 and TRBJ2-3; D might be TRBD2 (5 bases). This CDR3 is built from 12 residues. V gave up 2 bases and J gave up 4 bases, with 7 bases separating them. Looked up from germline, CDR1 is SQVTM and CDR2 is ANQGSEA. The DNA for the CDR3 is TGCAGCGTTGAAAACGGGGCAGATACGCAGTATTTT. Protein sequence: CSVENGADTQYF.

This rearrangement joins TRBV7-9 to TRBJ1-4; D not resolved. Trimming stripped 4 bases from V and 14 bases from J, with 14 bases between. CDR3 length: 12 residues. Per germline, CDR1 SEHNR and CDR2 FQNEAQ (reference sequence). As DNA, the CDR3 is TGTGCCAGCAGCTCAGGTCCCCCCACGCTGTTTTTT. Translating it yields CASSSGPPTLFF.

This rearrangement joins TRBV27 to TRBJ2-4; TRBD1 might be the D (5 bases). The germline V gene encodes CDR1 MNHEY and CDR2 SMNVEV (reference sequence). The V end was cut by 5 bases, the J end by 2 bases, with 16 bases between. The CDR3 contains 16 residues. The CDR3 DNA sequence: TGTGCCAGCAGTCCCCGGGCAGGGTTGACCAAAAACATTCAGTACTTC. Translating it yields CASSPRAGLTKNIQYF.

The J gene is TRBJ1-2, the V gene TRBV30; weak D call: TRBD1 (6 bases). Germline-derived CDR1 and CDR2 are GTSNPN and SVGIG (reference sequence). CDR3 length: 13 amino acids. Trimming left V 6 bases short and J 3 bases short, with 14 bases between. CDR3 residues: CACTGGADYGYTF. For the CDR3, the DNA is TGTGCCTGTACTGGGGGGGCGGACTATGGCTACACCTTC. Looking up the rest from reference TRBV30 and TRBJ1-2 gives the full variable domain: SQTIHQWPATLVQPVGSPLSLECTVEGTSNPNLYWYRQAAGRGLQLLFYSVGIGQISSEVPQNLSASRPQDRQFILSSKKLLLSDSGFYLCACTGGADYGYTFGSGTRLTVV.

This chain connects TRBV9 to TRBJ1-3, with D possibly matching TRBD1 (5 bases). V was clipped by 0 bases and J by 2 bases, with 6 bases between them. Per germline, CDR1 SGDLS and CDR2 YYNGEE. This CDR3 is 14 amino acids long. The CDR3 loop reads CASSVAGTGNTIYF. The CDR3 DNA sequence: TGTGCCAGCAGCGTAGCAGGGACTGGAAACACCATATATTTT.

This clone has only a few counts. V and J are TRBV11-2 and TRBJ1-6; D remains ambiguous. Germline V gene lookup returns CDR1 SGHAT and CDR2 FQNNGV. This CDR3 region has 15 residues. The V end was cut by 7 bases, the J end by 6 bases, with 16 bases between. CDR3 residues: CASTQSGTLNSPLHF. For the CDR3, the DNA is TGTGCCAGCACCCAAAGCGGAACACTTAATTCACCCCTCCACTTT.

The J gene is TRBJ2-3, the V gene TRBV7-2, with TRBD2 identical over 13 bases. There are 13 residues in the CDR3. Germline V gene sequence: CDR1 SGHTA, CDR2 FQGNSA. V dropped 3 bases and J dropped 14; count of bases not matched to a gene: 5. CDR3 nucleotides: TGTGCCAGCAGCTTGACTAGCGGGGGGCGGCCGTATTTT. Its protein product is CASSLTSGGRPYF.